Following are 14 T cell receptor beta chains from one sample sequenced in a study of T cells in Graves' hyperthyroidism and ophthalmopathy. RNA transcripts provided the source from which TCR beta CDR3 regions were amplified. First-round RT-PCR with HTBI primers amplified the TCR CDR3 region. Using its own MiXCR run on the multiplex PCR reads, TCRdb lists one record per CDR3 protein. The sample has around 300,000 distinct CDR3 sequences, roughly 15% seen once. What was sequenced was blood. The receptors were sampled from a middle-aged woman with Graves' ophthalmopathy.

This clonotype has a handful of counts. The chain uses TRBV20-1 and TRBJ2-5, with TRBD2 identical over 15 bases. V was pared by 1 base and J by 2 bases, with 8 bases of the junction left unmatched. Germline V gene lookup returns CDR1 DFQATT and CDR2 SNEGSKA (reference sequence). This CDR3 has 18 amino acids. In nucleotides, the CDR3 is TGCAGTGCTAGAGCGTGGACTAGCGGGAGGGCCAGGCAAGAGACCCAGTACTTC. Its protein product is CSARAWTSGRARQETQYF.

This clonotype was observed many times. The J gene is TRBJ2-3, the V gene TRBV7-8, with unresolved D. The CDR3 sequence is 16 residues long. Trimming stripped 0 bases from V and 4 bases from J, with 14 bases between. Germline assignment: CDR1 SGHVS and CDR2 FQNEAQ. The CDR3 region has the DNA TGTGCCAGCAGCTTAGCGAGGATAGCCGCATCAGATACGCAGTATTTT. Protein: CASSLARIAASDTQYF.

This sequence joins TRBV29-1 and TRBJ1-6; D is perhaps TRBD1 (6 bases). Deletions cut 6 bases from V and 10 bases from J, with 19 bases between. Germline V gene data show CDR1 as SQVTM and CDR2 as ANQGSEA. The CDR3 length is 14 residues. CDR3 in amino acids: CSVDTGIIGSPLHF. CDR3 nucleotides: TGCAGCGTAGACACAGGGATAATAGGATCACCCCTCCACTTT. Together with reference TRBV29-1 and TRBJ1-6, the CDR3 gives the full variable domain: SAVISQKPSRDICQRGTSLTIQCQVDSQVTMMFWYRQQPGQSLTLIATANQGSEATYESGFVIDKFPISRPNLTFSTLTVSNMSPEDSSIYLCSVDTGIIGSPLHFGNGTRLTVT.

This clonotype has ten or more counts. J is TRBJ2-3 and V is TRBV12-3 or TRBV12-4; 7 nucleotides match TRBD1. The V and J ends lost 6 bases and 6 bases, in that order; junction bases with no gene match: 12. The CDR3 is 15 amino acids. The CDR3 loop is CASSFSGQSSDTQYF. CDR3 DNA: TGTGCCAGCAGCTTCTCGGGACAGAGCTCCGATACGCAGTATTTT.

At least ten counts were recorded for this clonotype. The chain uses TRBV24-1 and TRBJ2-1, with 14 bases that match TRBD2. Germline CDR1 and CDR2: KGHDR and SFDVKD. CDR3 length: 20 residues. Unmatched junction bases numbered 10, after V lost 4 bases and J lost 0 bases. CDR3 sequence reads: CATSDTRRTSGRSSYNEQFF. As DNA, the CDR3 is TGTGCCACCAGTGACACCCGTCGGACTAGCGGGAGGAGCTCCTACAATGAGCAGTTCTTC.

This clonotype was counted ten times or more. The genes are TRBV6-1 and TRBJ1-2; D is perhaps TRBD1 (6 bases). Per germline, CDR1 MNHNS and CDR2 SASEGT. Deletions cut 0 bases from V and 8 bases from J, with 13 bases between. CDR3 length: 14 residues. The CDR3 coding sequence is TGTGCCAGCAGTGAAGCGCAGCAGGGGACGGGCTACACCTTC. Its protein product is CASSEAQQGTGYTF.

In regard to this clonotype: The junction departs from germline at one end; a sequencing error may be responsible. J is TRBJ2-1 and V is TRBV6-1, with D possibly being TRBD1 (7 bases). CDR1 is MNHNS and CDR2 is SASEGT in the germline V gene. CDR3 length equals 13 residues. The DNA of the CDR3 is TGTGCCGGCAGGGGGGACGTCTACAATGAGCAGTTCTTC. It is translated as CAGRGDVYNEQFF.

Comments on this clonotype: This may be a read error: a much more frequent sequence differs by one nucleotide. The J gene is TRBJ2-7, the V gene TRBV3-1; possibly TRBD1 or TRBD2 for D (5 bases each). Trimming took 1 base from V and 5 from J, leaving 12 bases between them. In germline, CDR1 is LGHDT, CDR2 YNNKEL (reference sequence). The CDR3 loop spans 14 amino acids. The CDR3 DNA reads TGTGCCAGCAGCCAAGCTCCAGGGACCGACGAGCAGTACTTC. Translation: CASSQAPGTDEQYF.

Ten or more counts support this clonotype. The chain is built from TRBV27 and TRBJ1-2; maybe TRBD1 (6 bases). Trimming cost V 8 bases and J 3 bases, with 13 bases left between them. Germline V gene lookup returns CDR1 MNHEY and CDR2 SMNVEV (reference sequence). This CDR3 region has 13 residues. As DNA, the CDR3 is TGTGCCAGCCTTGGACAGTCAGACTATGGCTACACCTTC. It codes for CASLGQSDYGYTF.

Only a few counts were recorded for this clonotype. This rearrangement joins TRBV24-1 to TRBJ2-7; D is possibly TRBD2 (5 bases). CDR3 length: 15 amino acids. Germline CDR1 reads KGHDR; CDR2 reads SFDVKD. V dropped 7 bases and J dropped 4 bases, with 19 bases sitting between them. CDR3 residues: CATRGIGSRRYEQYF. CDR3 sequence (DNA): TGTGCCACCAGGGGGATTGGCTCCCGGAGGTACGAGCAGTACTTC.

This chain links TRBV10-1 with TRBJ2-3, with a weak D call TRBD2 (6 bases). Per germline, CDR1 WNHNN and CDR2 SYGVQD (reference sequence). Trimming shortened V by 0 bases and J by 0 bases, and 10 bases separated the two germline ends. The CDR3 is 16 residues long. In nucleotides, the CDR3 is TGCGCCAGCAGTGAGTCGGGGGGTGGGAGCACAGATACGCAGTATTTT. Translating gives CASSESGGGSTDTQYF.

Ten or more counts support this clonotype. The chain joins TRBV27 to TRBJ2-1; 7 bases map to TRBD1. V was clipped by 3 bases and J by 2 bases; unmatched bases: 4. The V gene's germline CDR1 is MNHEY and CDR2 SMNVEV (reference sequence). CDR3 length equals 15 residues. The CDR3 nucleotides read TGTGCCAGCAGTTTCGACAGGGTCCCCTACAATGAGCAGTTCTTC. As protein: CASSFDRVPYNEQFF.

This clonotype was picked up many times. The chain joins TRBV12-3 or TRBV12-4 to TRBJ2-7; TRBD2 matches 8 bases. CDR3 size: 14 residues. The V and J ends lost 5 bases and 3 bases, in that order; junction bases with no gene match: 6. CDR3 sequence: CASSITGTSYEQYF. The CDR3 coding sequence is TGTGCCAGCAGTATCACCGGGACTAGCTACGAGCAGTACTTC.

This clonotype has ten or more counts. This rearrangement joins TRBV25-1 to TRBJ2-3; D assignment may be TRBD1 or TRBD2 (6 bases each). Germline CDR1 MGHDK, CDR2 SYGVNS. The CDR3 consists of 16 residues. V lost 6 bases and J 3 bases, leaving 19 bases between the germline ends. The CDR3 bases are TGTGCCAGCAGCGAGGGGGGAGGTGGTGGTACAGATACGCAGTATTTT. It translates to CASSEGGGGGTDTQYF.